What follows is one TCR beta chain and its context. Its cognate antigen is unknown. Each TCR beta cDNA library carried unique molecular identifiers. When about 0.9 to 11 million T cells were used, they gave about 540,000 cDNA molecules. TCRdb re-called the PCR reads through MiXCR, storing one row per CDR3 protein. The sample has 150,000 to 200,000 distinct CDR3 sequences, approximately 31% seen once. The data derive from a study of post-analysis software for immune sequencing data. Background on the study: Some patients lacked subtype; others had relapsing-remitting, secondary progressive or progressive-relapsing disease. General study findings and limits: The study found TRBV5-6, TRBV5-1 and TRBV20-1 among 4 or 5 TRBV segments more frequent in patients than controls.

This CDR3 has 14 residues. V dropped 6 bases and J dropped 8; count of bases not matched to a gene: 14. CDR1 is DFQATT, CDR2 SNEGSKA, per germline (reference sequence). Sequencing used blood. V is TRBV20-1 and J is TRBJ1-2; TRBD1 matches at 8 bases. This TCR was recovered from a girl aged 5-17 years with multiple sclerosis. DNA of the CDR3: TGCAGTGCAGATCCGACAGGGGCGACGGGGGGCTACACCTTC. Protein sequence: CSADPTGATGGYTF.